The sequence of this T cell receptor beta chain was determined in a study of T cells after posttransplantation cyclophosphamide. The naive gate required viable CD3+CD4+ or CD3+CD8+ cells with CCR7+CD45RA+CD45RO-CD95-CD27+CD28+ phenotype. CDR1 and CDR2 from the germline V gene are SGHVS and FQNEAQ. The CDR3 is 15 amino acids. With 5 bases removed from V and 6 bases from J, the gap between germline ends came to 16 bases. Repertoires were generated with immunoSEQ multiplex PCR, while TCRdb's copy carries only in-frame clones and drops some. The repertoire holds 25,000 to 35,000 clones, with about 89% as singletons.

The V and J genes are TRBV7-8 and TRBJ2-2, with D tentatively TRBD2 (6 bases). Sequencing was performed on naive CD4+ T cells sorted from PBMCs. The clonotype was recovered from an older woman in good health, CMV-negative, and a related stem cell transplant donor. The CDR3 nucleotides read TGTGCCAGCAGCCCTGGACTACCTCGGGCCGGGGAGCTGTTTTTT. Residues: CASSPGLPRAGELFF.